These 3 T cell receptor beta chains were sequenced from one sample in a study of OX40 agonist ivuxolimab in advanced cancers. Repertoires were generated with immunoSEQ multiplex PCR, while TCRdb's copy carries only in-frame clones and drops some. This table has about 88,000 clones, about 87% appearing once. Source: CD4+ or CD8+ T cells sorted from blood, taken in a trial of the OX40 agonist ivuxolimab. These TCRs come from an adult with an advanced solid tumor such as melanoma, head and neck, liver or kidney cancer.

The rearrangement links TRBV5-6 to TRBJ2-5, with 14 bases that match TRBD2. CDR1 SGHDT and CDR2 YYEEEE come from the germline V gene. The CDR3 has 18 residues. V shed 4 bases and J 3 bases; nucleotides not matched to a gene: 11. The DNA for the CDR3 is TGTGCCAGCAGCGCCCGACCGGGACTAGCGGGGGCCGAAGAGACCCAGTACTTC. Translated: CASSARPGLAGAEETQYF.

The chain is built from TRBV4-1 and TRBJ2-7; tentatively, D is TRBD1 or TRBD2 (5 bases each). This CDR3 region has 14 residues. Per the germline V gene, CDR1 is MGHRA and CDR2 is YSYEKL. Between the trimmed V and J ends, which lost 1 base and 0 bases, there was a span of 7 bases. The CDR3 nucleotides read TGCGCCAGCAGCCAAGGGGACCTCTCCTACGAGCAGTACTTC. It is translated as CASSQGDLSYEQYF.

The V call is TRBV7-6, the J call TRBJ1-5, with unresolved D. There are 12 residues in the CDR3. Per the germline V gene, CDR1 is SGHVS and CDR2 is FNYEAQ. Trimming left V 5 bases short and J 3 bases short, with 5 bases between. The CDR3 loop is CASSVPNQPQHF. The CDR3 DNA reads TGTGCCAGCAGCGTTCCCAATCAGCCCCAGCATTTT.